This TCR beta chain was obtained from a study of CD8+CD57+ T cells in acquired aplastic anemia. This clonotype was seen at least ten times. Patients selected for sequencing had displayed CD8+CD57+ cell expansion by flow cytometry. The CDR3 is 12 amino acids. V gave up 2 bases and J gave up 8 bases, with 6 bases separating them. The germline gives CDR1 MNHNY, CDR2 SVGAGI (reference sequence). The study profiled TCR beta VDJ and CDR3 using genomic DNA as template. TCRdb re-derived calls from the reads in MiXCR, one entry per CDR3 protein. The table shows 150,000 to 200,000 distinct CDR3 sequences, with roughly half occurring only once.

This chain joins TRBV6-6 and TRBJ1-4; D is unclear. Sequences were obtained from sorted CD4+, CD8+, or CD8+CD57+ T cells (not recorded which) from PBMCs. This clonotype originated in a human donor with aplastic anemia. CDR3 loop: CASSYLQEKLFF. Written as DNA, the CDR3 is TGTGCCAGCAGTTACCTCCAGGAAAAACTGTTTTTT.